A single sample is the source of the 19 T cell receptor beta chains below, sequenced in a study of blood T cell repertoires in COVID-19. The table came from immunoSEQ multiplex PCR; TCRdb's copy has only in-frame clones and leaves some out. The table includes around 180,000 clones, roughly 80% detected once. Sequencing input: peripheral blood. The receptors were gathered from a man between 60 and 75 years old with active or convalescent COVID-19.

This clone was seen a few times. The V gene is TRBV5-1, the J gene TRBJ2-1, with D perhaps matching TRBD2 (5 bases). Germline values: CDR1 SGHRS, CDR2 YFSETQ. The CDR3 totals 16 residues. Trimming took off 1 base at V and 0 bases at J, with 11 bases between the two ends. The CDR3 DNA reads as TGCGCCAGCAGCTTGAAATCGGGGAGCTCCTACAATGAGCAGTTCTTC. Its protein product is CASSLKSGSSYNEQFF.

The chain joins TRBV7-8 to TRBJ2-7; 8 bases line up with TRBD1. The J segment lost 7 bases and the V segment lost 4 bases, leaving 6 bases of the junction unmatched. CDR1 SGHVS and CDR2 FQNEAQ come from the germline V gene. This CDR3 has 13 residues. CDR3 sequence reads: CASSSTRQGEQYF. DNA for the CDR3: TGTGCCAGCAGCTCCACTAGACAGGGGGAGCAGTACTTC.

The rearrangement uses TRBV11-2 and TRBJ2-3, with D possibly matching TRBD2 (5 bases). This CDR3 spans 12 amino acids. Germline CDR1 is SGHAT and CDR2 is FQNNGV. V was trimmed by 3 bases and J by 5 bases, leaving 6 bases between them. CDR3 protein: CASSLAGDTQYF. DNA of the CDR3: TGTGCCAGCAGCTTGGCGGGAGATACGCAGTATTTT.

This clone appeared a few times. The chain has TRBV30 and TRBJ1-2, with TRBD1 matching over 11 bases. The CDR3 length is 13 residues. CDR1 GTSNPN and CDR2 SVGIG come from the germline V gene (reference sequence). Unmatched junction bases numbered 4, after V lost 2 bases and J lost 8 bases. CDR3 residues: CAWSFGTGGGYTF. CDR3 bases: TGTGCCTGGAGTTTCGGGACAGGGGGAGGCTACACCTTC.

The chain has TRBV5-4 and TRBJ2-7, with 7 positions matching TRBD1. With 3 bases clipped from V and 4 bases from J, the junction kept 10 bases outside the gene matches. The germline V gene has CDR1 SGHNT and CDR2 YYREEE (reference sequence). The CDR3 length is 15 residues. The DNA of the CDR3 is TGTGCCAGCAGCTACAAACAGGGGAGTTCGTACGAGCAGTACTTC. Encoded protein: CASSYKQGSSYEQYF. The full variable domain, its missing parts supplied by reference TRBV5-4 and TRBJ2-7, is ETGVTQSPTHLIKTRGQQVTLRCSSQSGHNTVSWYQQALGQGPQFIFQYYREEENGRGNFPPRFSGLQFPNYSSELNVNALELDDSALYLCASSYKQGSSYEQYFGPGTRLTVT.

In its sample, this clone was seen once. As DNA, the CDR3 is TGCGCCAGCAACAGGGGATTGCGAGAGACCCAGTACTTC. Translation: CASNRGLRETQYF. The rearrangement links TRBV10-1 to TRBJ2-5; 7 bases match TRBD1. There are 13 residues in the CDR3. The germline gives CDR1 WNHNN, CDR2 SYGVQD (reference sequence). Trimming cost V 7 bases and J 4 bases; bases outside gene matches: 6.

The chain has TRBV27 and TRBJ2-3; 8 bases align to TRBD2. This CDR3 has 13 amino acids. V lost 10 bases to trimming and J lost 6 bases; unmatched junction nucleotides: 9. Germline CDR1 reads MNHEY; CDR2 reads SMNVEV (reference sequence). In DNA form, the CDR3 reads TGTGCCACTCGGGGGGGGGCCGGGGATACGCAGTATTTT. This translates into CATRGGAGDTQYF.

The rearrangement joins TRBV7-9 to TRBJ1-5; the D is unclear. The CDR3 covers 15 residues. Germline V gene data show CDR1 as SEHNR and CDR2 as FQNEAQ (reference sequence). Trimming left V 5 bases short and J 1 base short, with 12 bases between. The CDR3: CASSPRGDSNQPQHF. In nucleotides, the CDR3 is TGTGCCAGCAGCCCTAGAGGTGACAGCAATCAGCCCCAGCATTTT.

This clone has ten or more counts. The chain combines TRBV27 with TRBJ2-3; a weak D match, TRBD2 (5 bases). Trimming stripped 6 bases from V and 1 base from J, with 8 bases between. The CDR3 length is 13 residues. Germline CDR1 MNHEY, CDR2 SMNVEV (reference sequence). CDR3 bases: TGTGCCAGCAGCACTAGGGGCACAGATACGCAGTATTTT. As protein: CASSTRGTDTQYF.

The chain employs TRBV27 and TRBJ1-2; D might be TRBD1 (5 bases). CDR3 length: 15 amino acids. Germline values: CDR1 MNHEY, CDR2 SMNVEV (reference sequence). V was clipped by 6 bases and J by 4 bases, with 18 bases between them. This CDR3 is CASSNRPMGGYGYTF. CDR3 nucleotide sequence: TGTGCCAGCAGCAACCGTCCGATGGGGGGCTATGGCTACACCTTC.

The CDR3 loop is CASSDRTSGRYEQYF. The CDR3, as DNA: TGTGCCAGCAGTGACCGGACTAGCGGGAGATACGAGCAGTACTTC. The V and J genes are TRBV2 and TRBJ2-7; 13 bases are shared with TRBD2. The CDR3 runs 15 residues. The germline V gene has CDR1 SNHLY and CDR2 FYNNEI. V gave up 3 bases and J gave up 4 bases; unmatched junction bases: 3. The full variable domain, in which reference TRBV2 and TRBJ2-7 provide the parts outside the CDR3, is EPEVTQTPSHQVTQMGQEVILRCVPISNHLYFYWYRQILGQKVEFLVSFYNNEISEKSEIFDDQFSVERPDGSNFTLKIRSTKLEDSAMYFCASSDRTSGRYEQYFGPGTRLTVT.

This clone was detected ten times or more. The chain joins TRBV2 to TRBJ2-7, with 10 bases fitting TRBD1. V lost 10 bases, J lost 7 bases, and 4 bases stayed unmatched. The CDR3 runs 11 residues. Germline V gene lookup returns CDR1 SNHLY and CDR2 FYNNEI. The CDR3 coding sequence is TGTGCCACCAGGGACAGGGGTGAGCAGTACTTC. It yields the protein CATRDRGEQYF.

Here the CDR3 reads CASMGTSGGTDTQYF. DNA of the CDR3: TGTGCCAGTATGGGGACTAGCGGGGGCACAGATACGCAGTATTTT. The V gene is TRBV19, the J gene TRBJ2-3; 13 bases are a match to TRBD2. J was trimmed by 1 base and V by 7 bases; bases with no gene match: 2. Per the germline V gene, CDR1 is LNHDA and CDR2 is SQIVND (reference sequence). The CDR3 has 15 amino acids.

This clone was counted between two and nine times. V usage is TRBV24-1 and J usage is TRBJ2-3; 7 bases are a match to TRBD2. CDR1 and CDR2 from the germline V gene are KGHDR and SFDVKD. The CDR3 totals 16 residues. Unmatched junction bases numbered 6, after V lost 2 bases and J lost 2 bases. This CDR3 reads CATSDSIAGYTDTQYF. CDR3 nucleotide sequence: TGTGCCACCAGTGATTCGATAGCGGGCTACACAGATACGCAGTATTTT.

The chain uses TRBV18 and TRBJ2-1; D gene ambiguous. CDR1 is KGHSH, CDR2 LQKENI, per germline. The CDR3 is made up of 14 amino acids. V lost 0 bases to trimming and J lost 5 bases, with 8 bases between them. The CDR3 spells CASSPPRQNNEQFF. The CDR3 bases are TGTGCCAGCTCACCACCACGCCAGAACAATGAGCAGTTCTTC.

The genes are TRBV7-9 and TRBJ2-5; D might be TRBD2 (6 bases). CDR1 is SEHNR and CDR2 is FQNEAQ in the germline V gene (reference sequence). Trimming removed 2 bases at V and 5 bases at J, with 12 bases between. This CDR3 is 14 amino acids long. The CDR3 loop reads CASSLRTAGETQYF. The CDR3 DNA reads TGTGCCAGCAGCTTAAGAACGGCGGGGGAGACCCAGTACTTC.

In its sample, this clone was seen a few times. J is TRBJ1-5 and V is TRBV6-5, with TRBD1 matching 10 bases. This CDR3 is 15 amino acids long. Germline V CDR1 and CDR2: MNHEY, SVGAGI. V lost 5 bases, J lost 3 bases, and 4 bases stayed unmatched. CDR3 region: CASSPDRGYNQPQHF. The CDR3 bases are TGTGCCAGCAGTCCGGACAGGGGGTACAATCAGCCCCAGCATTTT.

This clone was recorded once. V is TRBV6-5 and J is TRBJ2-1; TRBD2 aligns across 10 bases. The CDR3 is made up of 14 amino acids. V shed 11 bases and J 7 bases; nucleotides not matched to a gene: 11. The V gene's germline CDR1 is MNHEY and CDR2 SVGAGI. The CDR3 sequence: CAGGSGLALNEQFF. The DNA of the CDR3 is TGTGCCGGGGGCTCGGGACTAGCGTTGAATGAGCAGTTCTTC.

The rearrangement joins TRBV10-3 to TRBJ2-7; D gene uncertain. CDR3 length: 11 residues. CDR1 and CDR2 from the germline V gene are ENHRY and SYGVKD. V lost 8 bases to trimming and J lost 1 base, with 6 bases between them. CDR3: CAIADSYEQYF. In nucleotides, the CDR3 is TGTGCCATCGCAGATTCCTACGAGCAGTACTTC.